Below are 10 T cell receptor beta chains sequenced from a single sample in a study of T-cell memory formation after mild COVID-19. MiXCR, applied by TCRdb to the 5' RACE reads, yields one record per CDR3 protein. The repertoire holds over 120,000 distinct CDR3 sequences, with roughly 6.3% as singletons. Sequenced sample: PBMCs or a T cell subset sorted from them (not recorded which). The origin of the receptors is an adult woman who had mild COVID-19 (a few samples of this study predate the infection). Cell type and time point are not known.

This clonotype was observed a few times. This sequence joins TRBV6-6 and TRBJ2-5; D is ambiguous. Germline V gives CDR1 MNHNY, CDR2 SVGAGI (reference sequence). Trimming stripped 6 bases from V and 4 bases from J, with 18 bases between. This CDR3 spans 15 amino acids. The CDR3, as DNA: TGTGCCAGCAGCCCCCCGTCGAGTGGGCGAGAGACCCAGTACTTC. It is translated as CASSPPSSGRETQYF.

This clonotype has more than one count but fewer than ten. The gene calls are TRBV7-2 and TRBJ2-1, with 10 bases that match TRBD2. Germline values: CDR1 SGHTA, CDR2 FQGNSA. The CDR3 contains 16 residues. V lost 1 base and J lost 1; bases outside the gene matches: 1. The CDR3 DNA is TGTGCCAGCAGCTTAGTAGCGGGAGGTTCCTACAATGAGCAGTTCTTC. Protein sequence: CASSLVAGGSYNEQFF.

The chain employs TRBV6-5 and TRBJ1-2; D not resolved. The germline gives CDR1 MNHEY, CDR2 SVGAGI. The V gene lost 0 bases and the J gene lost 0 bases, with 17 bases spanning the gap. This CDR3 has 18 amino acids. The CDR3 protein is CASSYSAGRGTSNYGYTF. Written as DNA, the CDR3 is TGTGCCAGCAGTTACTCGGCTGGCAGAGGAACTTCTAACTATGGCTACACCTTC.

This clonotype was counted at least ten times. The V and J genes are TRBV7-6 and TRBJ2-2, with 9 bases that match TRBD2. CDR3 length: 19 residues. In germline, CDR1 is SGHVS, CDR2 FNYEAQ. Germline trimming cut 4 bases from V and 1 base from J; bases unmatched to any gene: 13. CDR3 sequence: CASSSGPSGAGGNTGELFF. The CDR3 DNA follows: TGTGCCAGCAGCTCGGGCCCTAGCGGGGCAGGTGGGAACACCGGGGAGCTGTTTTTT.

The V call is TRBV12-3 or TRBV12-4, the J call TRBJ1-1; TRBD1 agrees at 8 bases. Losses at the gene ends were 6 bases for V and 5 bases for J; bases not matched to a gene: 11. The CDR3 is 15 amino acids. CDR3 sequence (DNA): TGTGCCAGCAGCCGCAGACAGGGGTCGGGGACTGAAGCTTTCTTT. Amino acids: CASSRRQGSGTEAFF.

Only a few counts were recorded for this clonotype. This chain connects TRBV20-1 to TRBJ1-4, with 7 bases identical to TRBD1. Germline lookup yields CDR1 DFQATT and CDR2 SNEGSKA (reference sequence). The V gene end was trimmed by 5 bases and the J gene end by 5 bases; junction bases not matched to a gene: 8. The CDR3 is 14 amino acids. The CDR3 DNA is TGCAGTGCTCCTCGGACAGGACCCAATGAAAAACTGTTTTTT. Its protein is CSAPRTGPNEKLFF.

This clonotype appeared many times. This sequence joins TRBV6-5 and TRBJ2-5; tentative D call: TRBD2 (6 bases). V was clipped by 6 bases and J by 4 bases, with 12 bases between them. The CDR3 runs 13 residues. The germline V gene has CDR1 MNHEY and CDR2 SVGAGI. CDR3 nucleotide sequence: TGTGCCAGCAGGCTCGGGAGCCGAGAGACCCAGTACTTC. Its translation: CASRLGSRETQYF.

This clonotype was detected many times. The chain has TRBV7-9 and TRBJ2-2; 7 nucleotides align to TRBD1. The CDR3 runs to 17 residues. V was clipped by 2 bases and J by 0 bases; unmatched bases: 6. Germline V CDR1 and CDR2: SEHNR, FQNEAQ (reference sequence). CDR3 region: CASSLTWDSANTGELFF. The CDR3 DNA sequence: TGTGCCAGCAGCTTAACATGGGACAGCGCGAACACCGGGGAGCTGTTTTTT.

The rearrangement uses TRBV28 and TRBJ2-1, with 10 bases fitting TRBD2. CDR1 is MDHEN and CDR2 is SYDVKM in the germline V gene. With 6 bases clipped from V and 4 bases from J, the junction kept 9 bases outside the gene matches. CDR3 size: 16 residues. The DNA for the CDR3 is TGTGCCAGCAGCGCTTCTGGACTAGCGGAATACAATGAGCAGTTCTTC. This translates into CASSASGLAEYNEQFF.

CDR3 residues: CSVEEEQASSTDTQYF. DNA of the CDR3: TGCAGCGTTGAAGAGGAACAGGCAAGTAGCACAGATACGCAGTATTTT. The V gene is TRBV29-1, the J gene TRBJ2-3, with D possibly being TRBD1 (5 bases). V was trimmed by 0 bases and J by 0 bases, leaving 13 bases between them. The CDR3 sequence is 16 residues long. Germline V gene lookup returns CDR1 SQVTM and CDR2 ANQGSEA.